These T cell receptor beta chains were read from a single sample in a study of cytomegalovirus exposure and HLA in healthy donors. TCRdb's copy holds only in-frame clones and misses some; the assay was immunoSEQ multiplex PCR. The table includes about 110,000 clones, roughly 73% detected once. The sample consisted of PBMCs. The receptors derive from a man aged 35 to 55 in good health and CMV-seronegative. Both conserved end residues are part of each CDR3. D genes are given only for firm matches. Clone size is not always given. Where it is, it says once, few, many or a class for expanded clones.

v_call	j_call	clone_size	d_call	cdr3_aa	cdr3_nt
TRBV7-6	TRBJ1-6	NA	TRBD1	CASSLGQHNSPLHF	TGTGCCAGCAGCCTGGGACAGCATAATTCACCCCTCCACTTT
TRBV9	TRBJ2-1	NA	TRBD1	CASSVERDSRNEQFF	TGTGCCAGCAGCGTAGAGAGGGACAGCCGCAATGAGCAGTTCTTC
TRBV4-1	TRBJ2-1	NA	TRBD2	CASTRAGNPLGEQFF	TGCGCCAGCACGCGAGCGGGGAACCCGTTGGGTGAGCAGTTCTTC
TRBV7-2	TRBJ2-7	NA	NA	CASSPVADYEQYF	TGTGCCAGCAGCCCAGTAGCGGACTACGAGCAGTACTTC
TRBV5-1	TRBJ1-1	few	TRBD1	CASSMGTGGVLNTEAFF	TGCGCCAGCAGCATGGGGACAGGGGGCGTTTTGAACACTGAAGCTTTCTTT
TRBV29-1	TRBJ1-2	NA	TRBD1	CSALTGNYGYTF	TGCAGCGCCTTGACAGGGAACTATGGCTACACCTTC
TRBV18	TRBJ2-2	NA	NA	CASSPSAGAGELFF	TGTGCCAGCTCACCTTCGGCAGGGGCCGGGGAGCTGTTTTTT
TRBV5-8	TRBJ2-1	NA	TRBD2	CASSPPRGESNEQFF	TGTGCCAGCAGCCCACCCCGGGGGGAAAGCAATGAGCAGTTCTTC
TRBV7-9	TRBJ1-5	NA	NA	CASSPGQLQPQHF	TGTGCCAGCAGCCCCGGACAGCTACAGCCCCAGCATTTT
TRBV19	TRBJ1-2	few	NA	CASSQRTVGRYNGYTF	TGTGCCAGTAGTCAGCGGACAGTCGGAAGGTACAATGGCTACACCTTC
TRBV7-9	TRBJ2-2	NA	NA	CASSLLLRDTGELFF	TGTGCCAGCAGCTTATTGCTCAGGGACACCGGGGAGCTGTTTTTT
TRBV5-1	TRBJ1-3	NA	NA	CASRAGARGNTIYF	TGCGCCAGCAGAGCGGGGGCAAGGGGAAACACCATATATTTT
TRBV29-1	TRBJ2-1	NA	NA	CSVEASRGNEQFF	TGCAGCGTTGAAGCCTCTCGGGGGAATGAGCAGTTCTTC